Listed below are T cell receptor beta chains from one sample, sequenced in a study of blood T cell repertoires in COVID-19. Produced via immunoSEQ multiplex PCR; TCRdb's table is partial and in-frame only. The table shows some 220,000 clones, with 83% occurring only once. Sequences were obtained from peripheral blood. The source of these receptors is a woman aged 25-40 years with COVID-19, enrolled during active disease. The CDR3 runs from the conserved cysteine through the conserved F or W. The D gene is left open where the match is weak. A clone size is listed for some rows: how often the clone was seen (once, few, many), or a class if it is expanded.

v_call	d_call	j_call	clone_size	cdr3_aa	cdr3_nt
TRBV9	NA	TRBJ1-3	NA	CASSGGGTNTIYF	TGTGCCAGCAGCGGCGGGGGGACAAACACCATATATTTT
TRBV5-4	TRBD1	TRBJ1-4	NA	CASSLRTGNEKLFF	TGTGCCAGCAGCTTGCGGACAGGGAATGAAAAACTGTTTTTT
TRBV6-5	NA	TRBJ1-1	NA	CASSLDSRAFF	TGTGCCAGCAGTCTGGACAGTCGAGCTTTCTTT
TRBV24-1	NA	TRBJ2-2	NA	CATSKGGGVDGELFF	TGTGCCACCAGTAAGGGAGGTGGAGTCGACGGGGAGCTGTTTTTT
TRBV10-3	NA	TRBJ2-6	NA	CAISESRSGANVLTF	TGTGCCATCAGTGAGTCGAGATCTGGGGCCAACGTCCTGACTTTC
TRBV5-4	NA	TRBJ2-5	NA	CASSLGWGGTQETQYF	TGTGCCAGCAGCTTAGGGTGGGGCGGGACCCAAGAGACCCAGTACTTC
TRBV12-3/TRBV12-4	NA	TRBJ1-6	once	CASSFLGNSPLHF	TGTGCCAGCAGTTTCCTCGGGAATTCACCCCTCCACTTT
TRBV2	NA	TRBJ2-2	NA	CATWVPQGSTGELFF	TGTGCCACATGGGTCCCACAGGGAAGTACCGGGGAGCTGTTTTTT
TRBV25-1	TRBD1	TRBJ2-7	NA	CASSASDRVAYEQYF	TGTGCCAGCAGTGCAAGCGACAGGGTTGCCTACGAGCAGTACTTC
TRBV6-2/TRBV6-3	TRBD2	TRBJ2-5	NA	CASSFYFGLAGGRETQYF	TGTGCCAGCAGTTTTTACTTTGGTTTAGCGGGGGGGCGTGAGACCCAGTACTTC
TRBV7-2	NA	TRBJ2-7	NA	CASSNRYEQYF	TGTGCCAGCAGCAATCGGTACGAGCAGTACTTC
TRBV27	NA	TRBJ2-7	NA	CASSRVGMLSYEQYF	TGTGCCAGCAGCAGAGTGGGCATGTTATCCTACGAGCAGTACTTC
TRBV27	TRBD2	TRBJ2-1	NA	CASSLLGTSGFPNDEQFF	TGTGCCAGCAGTTTACTAGGGACTAGCGGGTTCCCTAATGATGAGCAGTTCTTC
TRBV7-8	TRBD1	TRBJ1-6	NA	CASSRDRGWGNSPLHF	TGTGCCAGCAGCCGGGACAGGGGCTGGGGGAATTCACCCCTCCACTTT
TRBV30	TRBD2	TRBJ2-1	few	CACSPEEAGVYNEQFF	TGTGCCTGTTCCCCGGAGGAAGCGGGGGTTTACAATGAGCAGTTCTTC
TRBV11-2	NA	TRBJ1-6	NA	CASSLGGSNSPLHF	TGTGCCAGCAGCTTAGGAGGGAGCAATTCACCCCTCCACTTT
TRBV9	TRBD2	TRBJ2-1	NA	CASSVGGGKQYNEQFF	TGTGCCAGCAGCGTAGGGGGAGGGAAGCAATACAATGAGCAGTTCTTC
TRBV7-2	NA	TRBJ1-2	NA	CASSLDWAGYTF	TGTGCCAGCAGCCTCGATTGGGCTGGCTACACCTTC
TRBV3-1/TRBV3-2	TRBD2	TRBJ2-7	NA	CASSHRVFGTSGGRAYEQYF	TGTGCCAGCAGCCATAGAGTCTTCGGGACTAGCGGGGGGCGGGCCTACGAGCAGTACTTC
TRBV19	TRBD2	TRBJ2-1	NA	CASTAPSGQFF	TGTGCCAGTACGGCTCCTAGCGGGCAGTTCTTC
TRBV9	NA	TRBJ1-1	NA	CASGPTGAFTEAFF	TGTGCCAGCGGTCCGACTGGGGCCTTCACTGAAGCTTTCTTT
TRBV6-5	NA	TRBJ1-2	NA	CASSLGQSYGYTF	TGTGCCAGCAGTCTCGGACAGAGCTATGGCTACACCTTC
TRBV9	NA	TRBJ1-4	once	CASSAPLPLAGEKLFF	TGTGCCAGCAGCGCCCCCCTACCCCTGGCGGGCGAAAAACTGTTTTTT
TRBV29-1	NA	TRBJ2-7	NA	CSVEETSSYEQYF	TGCAGCGTTGAAGAAACTAGCTCCTACGAGCAGTACTTC
TRBV6-1	TRBD1	TRBJ1-4	once	CASSEGGTGREKLFF	TGTGCCAGCAGTGAAGGGGGGACAGGAAGGGAAAAACTGTTTTTT
TRBV27	TRBD1	TRBJ1-2	NA	CASSSADRASGYTF	TGTGCCAGCAGTTCCGCCGACAGGGCTTCTGGCTACACCTTC
TRBV6-1	NA	TRBJ2-7	once	CASSDRERNEQYF	TGTGCCAGCAGTGACAGGGAACGGAACGAGCAGTACTTC
TRBV11-3	TRBD2	TRBJ2-5	once	CASSPRGLAGLADETQYF	TGTGCCAGCAGCCCCCGGGGGCTAGCGGGCCTCGCAGACGAGACCCAGTACTTC
TRBV2	TRBD1	TRBJ2-3	NA	CASSKSPTGWGPDTQYF	TGTGCCAGCAGCAAAAGCCCGACAGGGTGGGGCCCAGATACGCAGTATTTT
TRBV20-1	NA	TRBJ2-3	NA	CSATSTDTQYF	TGCAGTGCGACTAGCACAGATACGCAGTATTTT
TRBV23-1	TRBD1	TRBJ1-2	NA	CASSQTPGTAYGYTF	TGCGCCAGCAGTCAAACGCCCGGGACAGCCTATGGCTACACCTTC
TRBV6-2/TRBV6-3	NA	TRBJ1-5	NA	CASSYYSFSNQPQHF	TGTGCCAGCAGTTACTATTCCTTTAGCAATCAGCCCCAGCATTTT
TRBV5-1	NA	TRBJ2-5	NA	CASSLWGDQQGSLQETQYF	TGCGCCAGCAGCTTGTGGGGGGACCAACAGGGGTCTCTGCAAGAGACCCAGTACTTC
TRBV9	TRBD1	TRBJ2-7	NA	CASSAADRGGSYEQYF	TGTGCCAGCAGCGCCGCGGACAGGGGAGGTTCCTACGAGCAGTACTTC
TRBV7-6	TRBD1	TRBJ2-7	once	CASSLEIGQGTYEQYF	TGTGCCAGCAGCTTGGAAATAGGACAGGGTACCTACGAGCAGTACTTC
TRBV6-5	TRBD1	TRBJ1-4	NA	CASIVRQGNEKLFF	TGTGCCAGCATTGTCCGACAGGGTAATGAAAAACTGTTTTTT
TRBV15	NA	TRBJ1-2	NA	CATSRDRGFNYGYTF	TGTGCCACCAGCAGAGACAGGGGTTTTAACTATGGCTACACCTTC
TRBV4-2	NA	TRBJ2-5	NA	CASSQELLGTQYF	TGTGCCAGCAGCCAGGAACTCCTAGGGACCCAGTACTTC
TRBV21-1	NA	TRBJ2-7	NA	CASSKALAGEGSYEQYF	TGTGCCAGCAGCAAAGCGCTAGCGGGAGAGGGCTCCTACGAGCAGTACTTC
TRBV3-1/TRBV3-2	TRBD1	TRBJ1-3	NA	CASRAPRTGEGLGGNTIYF	TGTGCCAGCAGGGCACCTAGGACAGGGGAGGGATTGGGTGGAAACACCATATATTTT
TRBV28	NA	TRBJ1-1	few	CASKFIGTSNTEAFF	TGTGCCAGCAAATTCATCGGGACATCGAACACTGAAGCTTTCTTT
TRBV30	NA	TRBJ2-7	NA	CAWASGTLSYEQYF	TGTGCCTGGGCTTCCGGGACTCTCTCCTACGAGCAGTACTTC
TRBV3-1/TRBV3-2	NA	TRBJ1-3	NA	CASSFGSSGNTIYF	TGTGCCAGCAGTTTCGGGTCCTCTGGAAACACCATATATTTT
TRBV30	TRBD2	TRBJ2-5	NA	CAWTSGETQYF	TGTGCCTGGACTAGCGGGGAGACCCAGTACTTC
TRBV6-2/TRBV6-3	NA	TRBJ1-5	NA	CASSSPTGHGAQHF	TGTGCCAGCAGCTCGCCGACAGGCCACGGGGCCCAGCATTTT
TRBV5-5	NA	TRBJ1-6	NA	CASRLGQPNNSPLHF	TGTGCCAGCAGACTTGGACAGCCTAATAATTCACCCCTCCACTTT
TRBV10-2	TRBD2	TRBJ2-7	NA	CASSERTSYTYEQYF	TGCGCCAGCAGTGAGCGGACTAGCTATACCTACGAGCAGTACTTC
TRBV9	TRBD2	TRBJ2-1	once	CASGTSGRAPVF	TGTGCCAGCGGGACTAGCGGGAGGGCCCCGGTCTTC
TRBV5-4	NA	TRBJ1-1	NA	CASSGRTANTEAFF	TGTGCCAGCAGCGGGCGGACAGCAAACACTGAAGCTTTCTTT
TRBV2	NA	TRBJ2-7	NA	CASRGGLALSYEQYF	TGTGCCAGCAGGGGCGGGCTAGCTCTCTCCTACGAGCAGTACTTC
TRBV28	TRBD2	TRBJ2-1	NA	CASEMGGGAWNEQFF	TGTGCCAGCGAGATGGGCGGGGGGGCCTGGAATGAGCAGTTCTTC
TRBV5-6	NA	TRBJ2-5	NA	CASSRIETVRQETQYF	TGTGCCAGCAGCAGAATAGAAACGGTCCGACAAGAGACCCAGTACTTC
TRBV19	NA	TRBJ1-1	NA	CASEGGSFAEAFF	TGTGCCAGCGAGGGGGGGTCCTTCGCTGAAGCTTTCTTT
TRBV5-6	NA	TRBJ1-4	NA	CASSRQNEKLFF	TGTGCCAGCAGCCGCCAGAATGAAAAACTGTTTTTT